These T cell receptor beta chains were read from a single sample in a study of blood T cell repertoires in COVID-19. Some clones are missing from TCRdb's copy, which holds only in-frame ones; the method was immunoSEQ multiplex PCR. Of some 68,000 clones in the sample, roughly nine tenths were seen once. Sequencing input: peripheral blood. Source of these receptors: a woman between 45 and 65 years old with COVID-19, enrolled during active disease. Both conserved end residues are part of each CDR3. Each record gives: D gene, V gene, CDR3 protein. The D gene is left open where the match is weak.

.,TRBV28,CASSLWGASSNQPQHF
.,TRBV2,CASRDFRGATYEQYF
TRBD2,TRBV4-3,CASSQGTRVNEQFF
TRBD2,TRBV30,CAWSVRLAGGPGEQFF
TRBD2,TRBV19,CASSIRGSGRSRYNEQFF
.,TRBV28,CASSTPSQHSGNTIYF
TRBD2,TRBV19,CASSIRPGLASSYNEQFF
TRBD2,TRBV3-1/TRBV3-2,CASSQLAEYNEQFF
.,TRBV29-1,CSVAPPGKGTYNEQFF
TRBD1,TRBV3-1/TRBV3-2,CASSQGGTGPPVRFF
.,TRBV27,CASSLGGHEQFF
TRBD1,TRBV28,CASSSQGDGYTF
.,TRBV29-1,CSVAPGSYEQYF
TRBD1,TRBV7-2,CASSLRQGNVYEQYF
.,TRBV29-1,CSARGNTGELFF
TRBD1,TRBV4-1,CASSPMTPGQGLLETQYF
.,TRBV28,CASSSSADTQYF